These 10 T cell receptor beta chains came from one sample sequenced in a study of shared clonotypes between healthy human individuals. Terminally differentiated effector memory CD45RA+ cells were excluded by CCR7 positive selection of CD45RO-negative cells. Data came from immunoSEQ multiplex PCR; TCRdb stores just in-frame clones and leaves some out. The sample carries about 820,000 clones, almost 95% recorded once. Material: naive CD8+ T cells sorted from blood. These receptors all stem from a man between 25 and 39 years old in good health.

This clone showed up just once. This chain connects TRBV5-1 to TRBJ2-7, with TRBD1 matching over 9 bases. V was pared by 3 bases and J by 4 bases, with 5 bases of the junction left unmatched. The CDR3 has 14 residues. Germline V CDR1 and CDR2: SGHRS, YFSETQ. Written as DNA, the CDR3 is TGCGCCAGCAGCTGGACGACAGGGGGGTACGAGCAGTACTTC. Translating it yields CASSWTTGGYEQYF. Looking up the rest from reference TRBV5-1 and TRBJ2-7 gives the full variable domain: KAGVTQTPRYLIKTRGQQVTLSCSPISGHRSVSWYQQTPGQGLQFLFEYFSETQRNKGNFPGRFSGRQFSNSRSEMNVSTLELGDSALYLCASSWTTGGYEQYFGPGTRLTVT.

Notes on this clone: Within the sample, other DNA sequences also encode this same CDR3. The chain joins TRBV27 to TRBJ2-5; no definite D call. Germline V gives CDR1 MNHEY, CDR2 SMNVEV (reference sequence). The V end lost 4 bases, the J end lost 4 bases, and 4 bases lay between the germline ends. The CDR3 covers 11 residues. For the CDR3, the DNA is TGTGCCAGCAGTTCTTCAGAGACCCAGTACTTC. Protein product: CASSSSETQYF.

The chain employs TRBV19 and TRBJ2-1, with 10 bases aligning to TRBD2. Trimming removed 9 bases from V and 2 bases from J; junction bases left unmatched: 16. The V gene's germline CDR1 is LNHDA and CDR2 SQIVND (reference sequence). The CDR3 runs 18 residues. The CDR3 coding sequence is TGTGCCAGCAGTCGGACTAGCGGACTCCCCGGGCCCTACAATGAGCAGTTCTTC. It codes for CASSRTSGLPGPYNEQFF. Full variable domain (missing parts from reference TRBV19 and TRBJ2-1): DGGITQSPKYLFRKEGQNVTLSCEQNLNHDAMYWYRQDPGQGLRLIYYSQIVNDFQKGDIAEGYSVSREKKESFPLTVTSAQKNPTAFYLCASSRTSGLPGPYNEQFFGPGTRLTVL.

The chain combines TRBV9 with TRBJ1-1; D unclear. The V end was cut by 0 bases, the J end by 5 bases, with 14 bases between. Germline V lookup: CDR1 SGDLS, CDR2 YYNGEE. The CDR3 is made up of 15 amino acids. The CDR3 region is CASSVVGEEGTEAFF. The DNA for the CDR3 is TGTGCCAGCAGCGTAGTCGGGGAAGAGGGAACTGAAGCTTTCTTT.

The V call is TRBV5-6, the J call TRBJ2-4, with 13 bases fitting TRBD2. Germline CDR1 and CDR2: SGHDT and YYEEEE. The CDR3 is 18 residues long. Losses at the gene ends were 3 bases for V and 0 bases for J; bases not matched to a gene: 6. The CDR3: CASSSTGLAGLAKNIQYF. The CDR3 DNA sequence: TGTGCCAGCAGCTCCACGGGACTAGCGGGACTAGCCAAAAACATTCAGTACTTC.

CDR3 sequence: CASSQSYGRGYEQYF. The CDR3 nucleotides are TGTGCCAGCAGCCAATCGTACGGCAGGGGCTACGAGCAGTACTTC. The chain joins TRBV16 to TRBJ2-7; D may be TRBD1 (6 bases). There are 15 residues in the CDR3. With 0 bases removed from V and 3 bases from J, the gap between germline ends came to 12 bases. Germline V gives CDR1 KGHSY, CDR2 FQNENV. The full variable domain, completed using reference TRBV16 and TRBJ2-7, is GEEVAQTPKHLVRGEGQKAKLYCAPIKGHSYVFWYQQVLKNEFKFLISFQNENVFDETGMPKERFSAKCLPNSPCSLEIQATKLEDSAVYFCASSQSYGRGYEQYFGPGTRLTVT.

V usage is TRBV6-1 and J usage is TRBJ1-1; D is unclear. The germline CDR1 and CDR2 sequences are MNHNS and SASEGT. Trimming removed 3 bases at V and 7 bases at J, with 9 bases between. This CDR3 spans 12 amino acids. The CDR3 DNA reads as TGTGCCAGCAGTGAGTGGGTTGATGAAGCTTTCTTT. Translating it yields CASSEWVDEAFF.

The J gene is TRBJ1-4, the V gene TRBV2; no clear D. Per germline, CDR1 SNHLY and CDR2 FYNNEI. The CDR3 runs 13 residues. The V and J ends lost 7 bases and 2 bases respectively, with 8 bases between them. CDR3 nucleotides: TGTGCCAGCAATAGAGGGACTAATGAAAAACTGTTTTTT. Protein sequence: CASNRGTNEKLFF.

J is TRBJ1-5 and V is TRBV27; 10 bases are a match to TRBD1. The CDR3 extends over 15 amino acids. V trimming: 5 bases; J trimming: 6 bases; junction bases outside the gene matches: 7. Germline-derived CDR1 and CDR2 are MNHEY and SMNVEV (reference sequence). CDR3 residues: CASSPSDRGAQPQHF. The CDR3 nucleotides are TGTGCCAGCAGTCCCTCGGACAGGGGGGCTCAGCCCCAGCATTTT.

The V and J genes are TRBV7-9 and TRBJ1-2; possibly TRBD1 for D (6 bases). The CDR3 contains 15 residues. From germline, CDR1 is SEHNR and CDR2 FQNEAQ (reference sequence). V lost 4 bases and J lost 0, with 12 bases in between. DNA of the CDR3: TGTGCCAGCAGCTCCGACAGGTTTTCTAACTATGGCTACACCTTC. It codes for CASSSDRFSNYGYTF.